This T cell receptor beta chain originates from a study of cytomegalovirus exposure and HLA in healthy donors. Study details: Among the 350 to 500 donors who were genotyped, around 77% fell in the genetic ancestry cluster that is associated with self-reported Caucasian donors.

Study-wide results and caveats: An analysis done earlier found most TCR beta V segments productive about 90% or about 30% of the time. Sequencing likely caused a cluster of highly shared sequence variants. Analyses of presence and absence presupposed an approximately uniform sequencing depth across donors.

Concerning this clone itself: What it binds is not known.

Germline values: CDR1 SNHLY, CDR2 FYNNEI. V lost 8 bases to trimming and J lost 5 bases, with 11 bases between them. The CDR3 contains 12 residues. With 60 Vbeta and 13 Jbeta primers, the PCR was carried out. Repertoires were generated with immunoSEQ multiplex PCR, while TCRdb's copy carries only in-frame clones and drops some. The top ten hold 3.5% to 4.5% of the sample, which has 100,000 to 150,000 clones, 70% to 80% seen once. Sequencing used PBMCs. This TCR came from a man aged 35-49 years in good health and CMV-seropositive. The chain carries TRBV2 and TRBJ2-3; no firm D call. CDR3 loop: CASARRQDTQYF. The CDR3 bases are TGTGCCAGCGCCCGTAGACAAGATACGCAGTATTTT.